Many counts were recorded for the clone carrying this T cell receptor (beta chain). Its antigen is still unknown. Reverse transcribed after extraction, RNA yielded cDNA as the sequencing template. Assay: immunoSEQ multiplex PCR; the TCRdb copy retains only in-frame clones and omits some. The sample yields around 170,000 clones, around 51% seen once. Stated treatment: oral pan-JAK inhibitor, 5-10 mg twice daily. V lost 5 bases and J lost 6; bases outside the gene matches: 13. Germline V gives CDR1 SGHVS, CDR2 FQNEAQ. CDR3 length: 15 residues. This specimen belongs to a study of CD8+ T cells in alopecia areata. Study-wide background: Tofacitinib administration persisted for 6 to 18 months, succeeded by 6 months off drug.

Study-wide points: Lesional tissue from the scalp (especially in alopecia totalis/universalis) showed higher clonality than normal scalp.

The sequence was collected from a human donor with alopecia areata. This sample comprised CD8+ T cells sorted from blood, obtained between weeks 51 and 52, from a patient treated with tofacitinib. The chain is built from TRBV7-8 and TRBJ2-7; 7 nucleotides agree with TRBD1. As DNA, the CDR3 is TGTGCCAGCAGCCCGACTACAGGGGTCCTACTCGAGCAGTACTTC. Protein: CASSPTTGVLLEQYF.